The 14 T cell receptor beta chains below were found in one sample sequenced in a study of OX40 agonist ivuxolimab in advanced cancers. The assay was immunoSEQ multiplex PCR, and TCRdb's table has in-frame clones only and misses some. The sample yields 55,000 to 65,000 clones, around 88% seen once. Sequencing was performed on CD4+ or CD8+ T cells sorted from blood, taken in a trial of the OX40 agonist ivuxolimab. The source of these receptors is an adult with an advanced solid tumor such as melanoma, head and neck, liver or kidney cancer.

The chain is built from TRBV7-2 and TRBJ1-4; 8 bases line up with TRBD1. V gave up 2 bases and J gave up 8 bases; unmatched junction bases: 10. The CDR3 length is 16 residues. Germline V gene lookup returns CDR1 SGHTA and CDR2 FQGNSA. CDR3 loop: CASSLYTGGTGEKLFF. CDR3 in DNA: TGTGCCAGCAGCTTATATACAGGGGGGACCGGGGAAAAACTGTTTTTT.

The rearrangement links TRBV28 to TRBJ1-5; tentatively, D is TRBD1 (6 bases). The germline V gene has CDR1 MDHEN and CDR2 SYDVKM. The CDR3 is made up of 12 amino acids. Trimming took off 6 bases at V and 10 bases at J, with 13 bases between the two ends. CDR3 in amino acids: CASRPAGTPQHF. CDR3 DNA: TGTGCCAGCAGGCCCGCCGGGACACCCCAGCATTTT.

This sequence joins TRBV14 and TRBJ2-2, with a tentative D call TRBD2 (5 bases). V lost 3 bases and J 2 bases, leaving 7 bases between the germline ends. The germline V gene has CDR1 SGHDN and CDR2 FVKESK. The CDR3 totals 14 residues. CDR3 sequence reads: CASSQRANTGELFF. CDR3 DNA sequence: TGTGCCAGCAGCCAGAGGGCTAACACCGGGGAGCTGTTTTTT.

The V and J genes are TRBV10-3 and TRBJ1-2; D not resolved. Trimming shortened V by 7 bases and J by 4 bases, and 13 bases separated the two germline ends. CDR3 length: 13 residues. Germline CDR1 ENHRY, CDR2 SYGVKD. CDR3 amino acids: CAIKTEGGYGYTF. CDR3 DNA: TGTGCCATCAAAACGGAGGGAGGCTATGGCTACACCTTC.

The J gene is TRBJ2-7, the V gene TRBV9, with D tentatively TRBD2 (7 bases). This CDR3 region has 15 residues. V lost 0 bases, J lost 5 bases, and 15 bases lay in between. Germline V gene lookup returns CDR1 SGDLS and CDR2 YYNGEE. The CDR3 bases are TGTGCCAGCAGCGTAGTAGGGACACGGGGGGACGAGCAGTACTTC. It encodes CASSVVGTRGDEQYF. Combining the CDR3 with reference TRBV9 and TRBJ2-7 gives the whole variable domain DSGVTQTPKHLITATGQRVTLRCSPRSGDLSVYWYQQSLDQGLQFLIQYYNGEERAKGNILERFSAQQFPDLHSELNLSSLELGDSALYFCASSVVGTRGDEQYFGPGTRLTVT.

The chain combines TRBV4-1 with TRBJ2-1; a possible D gene is TRBD2 (7 bases). Germline loops: CDR1 MGHRA, CDR2 YSYEKL. This CDR3 contains 14 residues. Deletions cut 2 bases from V and 6 bases from J, with 11 bases between. This CDR3 reads CASSQPGGLNEQFF. In DNA form, the CDR3 reads TGCGCCAGCAGCCAACCGGGGGGCCTCAATGAGCAGTTCTTC.

This chain joins TRBV6-6 and TRBJ1-4; 7 bases are a match to TRBD1. Trimming removed 8 bases from V and 4 bases from J; junction bases left unmatched: 4. CDR3 size: 13 residues. CDR1 MNHNY and CDR2 SVGAGI come from the germline V gene (reference sequence). CDR3 nucleotides: TGTGCCAGCTCCGGGACAGTTAATGAAAAACTGTTTTTT. This translates into CASSGTVNEKLFF.

The rearrangement uses TRBV10-3 and TRBJ2-7; D gene unclear. The CDR3 sequence is 14 residues long. Germline lookup yields CDR1 ENHRY and CDR2 SYGVKD. Trimming took 4 bases from V and 3 from J, leaving 13 bases between them. The CDR3: CAISASSRSYEQYF. For the CDR3, the DNA is TGTGCCATCAGTGCCAGCTCTCGAAGCTACGAGCAGTACTTC.

In this sample, this clone turned up once. The gene calls are TRBV7-9 and TRBJ2-7; D is possibly TRBD1 (5 bases). There are 14 residues in the CDR3. Looked up from germline, CDR1 is SEHNR and CDR2 is FQNEAQ (reference sequence). The ends were cut back, 1 base at V and 3 bases at J, with 10 bases in the middle. The DNA of the CDR3 is TGTGCCAGCAGCTTAGATCGGACATTCTACGAGCAGTACTTC. Protein: CASSLDRTFYEQYF.

The chain combines TRBV27 with TRBJ2-1; 12 bases fit TRBD2. CDR3 length: 14 residues. CDR1 and CDR2 (germline): MNHEY, SMNVEV (reference sequence). V lost 6 bases, J lost 6 bases, and 3 bases stayed unmatched. This chain's CDR3 is CASRASGRANEQFF. The CDR3 DNA follows: TGTGCCAGCAGAGCTAGCGGGAGGGCCAATGAGCAGTTCTTC.

This chain uses TRBV28 with TRBJ1-2, with unresolved D. The CDR3 totals 12 residues. V lost 7 bases, J lost 3 bases, and 9 bases lay in between. In germline, CDR1 is MDHEN, CDR2 SYDVKM. Here the CDR3 DNA reads TGTGCCAGCACCGACACCTACTATGGCTACACCTTC. Its protein is CASTDTYYGYTF.

V gene TRBV7-8 combines with J gene TRBJ2-5; TRBD2 agrees at 7 bases. The germline gives CDR1 SGHVS, CDR2 FQNEAQ. V dropped 3 bases and J dropped 4; count of bases not matched to a gene: 5. The length of the CDR3 is 14 residues. The CDR3 coding sequence is TGTGCCAGCAGCTTGGGGGGGACTACAGAGACCCAGTACTTC. It is translated as CASSLGGTTETQYF.

The rearrangement links TRBV6-5 to TRBJ2-3, with TRBD2 matching 11 bases. This CDR3 contains 15 residues. V lost 4 bases, J lost 6 bases, and 6 bases stayed unmatched. Germline CDR1 and CDR2: MNHEY and SVGAGI. The CDR3 DNA is TGTGCCAGCAGTTCCATCACTAGCGGGGGTGATACGCAGTATTTT. Amino acid sequence: CASSSITSGGDTQYF.

This chain joins TRBV5-4 and TRBJ1-5; 9 bases are shared with TRBD1. The CDR3 totals 15 residues. Trimming took 5 bases from V and 5 from J; bases not matched to a gene: 8. Germline V gives CDR1 SGHNT, CDR2 YYREEE (reference sequence). The DNA of the CDR3 is TGTGCCAGCAGGTATCCGGGACAGGGTGATCAGCCCCAGCATTTT. Protein product: CASRYPGQGDQPQHF. The full variable domain, with the rest looked up from reference TRBV5-4 and TRBJ1-5, is ETGVTQSPTHLIKTRGQQVTLRCSSQSGHNTVSWYQQALGQGPQFIFQYYREEENGRGNFPPRFSGLQFPNYSSELNVNALELDDSALYLCASRYPGQGDQPQHFGDGTRLSIL.